This TCR beta chain appears in the sequencing data of a study of CD8 T cells in ankylosing spondylitis. Regarding the study as a whole: Made up of about eight highly homologous variants, a TCR beta motif appeared characteristic of ankylosing spondylitis blood.

This clonotype was seen at least ten times. Its specificity is unknown. Deletions cut 6 bases from V and 8 bases from J, with 13 bases between. Germline V CDR1 and CDR2: MNHNS, SASEGT. CDR3 length: 13 residues. From the 5' RACE reads, TCRdb called clonotypes with MiXCR, one entry per CDR3 protein. The sample consists of approximately 69,000 distinct CDR3 sequences, about 5.4% of them appearing once. The chain joins TRBV6-1 to TRBJ1-4; D call uncertain. Material for sequencing was blood, either unsorted or a sorted T cell fraction (not recorded which). The clonotype originates from a male donor with ankylosing spondylitis or in good health (not recorded which). The CDR3 sequence is CASSGSGSEKLFF. DNA of the CDR3: TGTGCCAGCAGCGGCTCGGGAAGCGAAAAACTGTTTTTT.